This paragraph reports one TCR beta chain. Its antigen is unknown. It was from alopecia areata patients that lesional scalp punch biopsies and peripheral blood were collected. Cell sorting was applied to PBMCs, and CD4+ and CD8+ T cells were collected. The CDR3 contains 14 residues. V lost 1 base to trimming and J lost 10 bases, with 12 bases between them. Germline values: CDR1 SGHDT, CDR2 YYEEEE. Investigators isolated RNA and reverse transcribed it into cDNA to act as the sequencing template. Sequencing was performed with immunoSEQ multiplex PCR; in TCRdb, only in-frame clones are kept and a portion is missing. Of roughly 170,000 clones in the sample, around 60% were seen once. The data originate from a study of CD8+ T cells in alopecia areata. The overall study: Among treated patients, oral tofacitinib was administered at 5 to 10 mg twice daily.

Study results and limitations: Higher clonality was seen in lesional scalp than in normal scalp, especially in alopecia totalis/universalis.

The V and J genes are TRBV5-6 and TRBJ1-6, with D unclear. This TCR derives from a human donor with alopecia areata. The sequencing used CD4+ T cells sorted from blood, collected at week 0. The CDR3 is CASSLSRSISPLHF. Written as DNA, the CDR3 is TGTGCCAGCAGCTTGAGCAGATCCATATCACCCCTCCACTTT. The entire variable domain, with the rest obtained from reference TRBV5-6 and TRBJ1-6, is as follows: DAGVTQSPTHLIKTRGQQVTLRCSPKSGHDTVSWYQQALGQGPQFIFQYYEEEERQRGNFPDRFSGHQFPNYSSELNVNALLLGDSALYLCASSLSRSISPLHFGNGTRLTVT.